This T cell receptor beta chain originates from a study of blood T cell repertoires in COVID-19. Whole-study context: From the United States, Italy and Spain came samples of acute and convalescent COVID-19. The cDNA or gDNA used as material had been derived from T cells, B-cell-depleted T cells, or PBMCs.

In the authors' workflow: Amplification of reference gene primers provided the estimated nucleated cell counts. Produced via immunoSEQ multiplex PCR; TCRdb's table is partial and in-frame only. The V and J calls and clone size are taken from that table; D and trimming were inferred from the DNA. This table holds about 190,000 clones, 70% to 90% found once. The V end lost 0 bases, the J end lost 2 bases, and 4 bases lay between the germline ends. Germline V gives CDR1 LGHNT, CDR2 FRNRAP. CDR3 length: 13 residues. This clonotype was sampled from a man between 25 and 39 years old with acute or convalescent COVID-19. The specimen was peripheral blood. The chain is built from TRBV12-5 and TRBJ1-2, with D uncertain. CDR3 in DNA: TGTGCTAGTGGTTTGGTGGCAAACTATGGCTACACCTTC. This translates into CASGLVANYGYTF.